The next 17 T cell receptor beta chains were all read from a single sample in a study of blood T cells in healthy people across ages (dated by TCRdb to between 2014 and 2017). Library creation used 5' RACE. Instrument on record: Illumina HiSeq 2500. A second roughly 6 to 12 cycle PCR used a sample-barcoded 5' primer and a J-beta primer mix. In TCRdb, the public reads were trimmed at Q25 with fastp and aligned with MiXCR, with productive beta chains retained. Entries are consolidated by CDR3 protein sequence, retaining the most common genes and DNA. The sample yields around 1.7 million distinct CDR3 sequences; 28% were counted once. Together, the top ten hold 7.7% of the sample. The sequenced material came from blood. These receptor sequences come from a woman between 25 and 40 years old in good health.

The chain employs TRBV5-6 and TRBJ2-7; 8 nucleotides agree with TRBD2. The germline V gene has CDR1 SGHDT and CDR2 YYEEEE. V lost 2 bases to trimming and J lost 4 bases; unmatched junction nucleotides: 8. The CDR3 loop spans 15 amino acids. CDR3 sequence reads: CASSFRGLGFYEQYF. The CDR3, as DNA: TGTGCCAGCAGCTTTCGGGGACTAGGATTTTACGAGCAGTACTTC.

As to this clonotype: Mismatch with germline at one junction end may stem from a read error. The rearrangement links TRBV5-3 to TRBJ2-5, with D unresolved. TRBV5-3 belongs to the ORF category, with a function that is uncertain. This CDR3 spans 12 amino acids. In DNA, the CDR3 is TGCGCCAGAAGGTGCAATGGGGAGACCCAGTACTTC. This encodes CARRCNGETQYF.

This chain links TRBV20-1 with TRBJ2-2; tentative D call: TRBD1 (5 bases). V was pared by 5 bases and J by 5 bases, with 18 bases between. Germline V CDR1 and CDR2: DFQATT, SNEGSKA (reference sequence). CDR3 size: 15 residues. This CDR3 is CSAYGRKGPTGELFF. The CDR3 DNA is TGCAGTGCTTACGGCCGTAAGGGGCCTACCGGGGAGCTGTTTTTT.

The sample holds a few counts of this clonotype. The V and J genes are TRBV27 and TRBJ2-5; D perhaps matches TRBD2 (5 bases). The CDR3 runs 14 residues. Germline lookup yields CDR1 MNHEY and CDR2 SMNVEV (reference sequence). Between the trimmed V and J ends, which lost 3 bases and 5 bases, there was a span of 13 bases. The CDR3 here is CASSFTSSLETQYF. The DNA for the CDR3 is TGTGCCAGCAGTTTTACTAGTTCATTGGAGACCCAGTACTTC.

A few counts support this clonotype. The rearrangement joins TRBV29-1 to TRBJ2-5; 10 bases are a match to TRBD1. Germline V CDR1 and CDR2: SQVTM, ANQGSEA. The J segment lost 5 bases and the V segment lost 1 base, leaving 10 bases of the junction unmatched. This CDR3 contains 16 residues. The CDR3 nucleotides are TGCAGCGTTGAAGGCCCCGGACAGGGGGTGGGTGAGACCCAGTACTTC. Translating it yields CSVEGPGQGVGETQYF. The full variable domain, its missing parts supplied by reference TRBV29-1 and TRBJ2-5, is SAVISQKPSRDICQRGTSLTIQCQVDSQVTMMFWYRQQPGQSLTLIATANQGSEATYESGFVIDKFPISRPNLTFSTLTVSNMSPEDSSIYLCSVEGPGQGVGETQYFGPGTRLLVL.

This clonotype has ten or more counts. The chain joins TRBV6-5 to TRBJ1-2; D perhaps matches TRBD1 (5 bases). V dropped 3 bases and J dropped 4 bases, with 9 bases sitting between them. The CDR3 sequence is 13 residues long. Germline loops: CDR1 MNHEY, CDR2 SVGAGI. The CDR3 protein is CASSYRGVYGYTF. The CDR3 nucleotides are TGTGCCAGCAGTTATCGGGGCGTCTATGGCTACACCTTC.

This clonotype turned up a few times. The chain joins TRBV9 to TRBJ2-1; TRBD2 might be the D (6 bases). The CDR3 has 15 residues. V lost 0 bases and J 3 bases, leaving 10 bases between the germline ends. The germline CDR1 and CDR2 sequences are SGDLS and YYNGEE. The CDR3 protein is CASSVVGTDYNEQFF. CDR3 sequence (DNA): TGTGCCAGCAGCGTAGTAGGGACTGACTACAATGAGCAGTTCTTC.

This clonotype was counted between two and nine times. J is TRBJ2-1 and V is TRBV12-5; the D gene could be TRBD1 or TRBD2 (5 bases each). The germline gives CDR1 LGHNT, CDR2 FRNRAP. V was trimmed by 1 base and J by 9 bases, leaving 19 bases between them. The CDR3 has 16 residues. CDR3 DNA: TGTGCTAGTGGTTTGGCCGAGGGACCACTGAGGACTGAGCAGTTCTTC. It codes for CASGLAEGPLRTEQFF.

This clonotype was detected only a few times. CDR3 in DNA: TGCGCCAGCAGCTTGGGGAGACTTGCAACTAATGAAAAACTGTTTTTT. Protein sequence: CASSLGRLATNEKLFF. V usage is TRBV5-1 and J usage is TRBJ1-4; no definite D call. V gave up 0 bases and J gave up 0 bases, with 9 bases separating them. Germline CDR1 SGHRS, CDR2 YFSETQ. The CDR3 loop spans 16 amino acids.

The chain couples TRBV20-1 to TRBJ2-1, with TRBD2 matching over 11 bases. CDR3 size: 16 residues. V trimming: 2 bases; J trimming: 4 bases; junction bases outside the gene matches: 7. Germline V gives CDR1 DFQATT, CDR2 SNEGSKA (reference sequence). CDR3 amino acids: CSARSSTSGGYNEQFF. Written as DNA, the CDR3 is TGCAGTGCTAGATCATCTACTAGCGGGGGATACAATGAGCAGTTCTTC.

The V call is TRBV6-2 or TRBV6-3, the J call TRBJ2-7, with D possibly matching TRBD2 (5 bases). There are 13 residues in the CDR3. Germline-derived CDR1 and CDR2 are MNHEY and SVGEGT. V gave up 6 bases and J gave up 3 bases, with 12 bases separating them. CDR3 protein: CASRGARYYEQYF. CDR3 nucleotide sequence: TGTGCCAGCAGGGGAGCCCGTTACTACGAGCAGTACTTC.

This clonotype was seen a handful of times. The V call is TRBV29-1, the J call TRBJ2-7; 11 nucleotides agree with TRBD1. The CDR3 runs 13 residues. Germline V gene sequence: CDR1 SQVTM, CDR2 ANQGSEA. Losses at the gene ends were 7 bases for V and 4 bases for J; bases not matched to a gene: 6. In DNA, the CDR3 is TGCAGCGGACACGGGACAGGGGGGTACGAGCAGTACTTC. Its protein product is CSGHGTGGYEQYF.

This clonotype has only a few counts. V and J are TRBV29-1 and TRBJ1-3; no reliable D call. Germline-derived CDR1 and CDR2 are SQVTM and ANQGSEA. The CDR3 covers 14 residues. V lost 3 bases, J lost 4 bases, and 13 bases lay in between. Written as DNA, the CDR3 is TGCAGCGTTGAGAGACCGGGAGAAGGAAACACCATATATTTT. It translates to CSVERPGEGNTIYF.

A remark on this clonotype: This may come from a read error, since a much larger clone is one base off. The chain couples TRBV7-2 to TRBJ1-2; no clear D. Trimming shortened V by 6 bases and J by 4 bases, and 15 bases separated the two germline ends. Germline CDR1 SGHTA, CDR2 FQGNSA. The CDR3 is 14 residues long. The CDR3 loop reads CASRVGCPSYGYTF. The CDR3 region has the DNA TGTGCCAGCAGGGTTGGATGTCCTAGCTATGGCTACACCTTC. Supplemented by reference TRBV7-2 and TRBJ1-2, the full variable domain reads GAGVSQSPSNKVTEKGKDVELRCDPISGHTALYWYRQSLGQGLEFLIYFQGNSAPDKSGLPSDRFSAERTGGSVSTLTIQRTQQEDSAVYLCASRVGCPSYGYTFGSGTRLTVV.

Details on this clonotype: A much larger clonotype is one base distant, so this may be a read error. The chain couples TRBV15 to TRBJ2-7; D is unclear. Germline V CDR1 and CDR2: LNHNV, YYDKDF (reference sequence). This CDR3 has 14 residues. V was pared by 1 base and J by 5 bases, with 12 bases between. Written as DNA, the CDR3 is TGTGCCACCAGCAGAGCAGGCGGCTTGGACGAGCAGTACTTC. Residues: CATSRAGGLDEQYF. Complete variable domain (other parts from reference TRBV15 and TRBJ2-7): DAMVIQNPRYQVTQFGKPVTLSCSQTLNHNVMYWYQQKSSQAPKLLFHYYDKDFNNEADTPDNFQSRRPNTSFCFLDIRSPGLGDTAMYLCATSRAGGLDEQYFGPGTRLTVT.

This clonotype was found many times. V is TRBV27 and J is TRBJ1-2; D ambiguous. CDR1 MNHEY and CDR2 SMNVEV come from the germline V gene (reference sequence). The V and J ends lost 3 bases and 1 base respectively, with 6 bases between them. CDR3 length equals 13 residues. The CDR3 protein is CASSFRVNYGYTF. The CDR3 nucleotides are TGTGCCAGCAGTTTTCGGGTTAACTATGGCTACACCTTC.

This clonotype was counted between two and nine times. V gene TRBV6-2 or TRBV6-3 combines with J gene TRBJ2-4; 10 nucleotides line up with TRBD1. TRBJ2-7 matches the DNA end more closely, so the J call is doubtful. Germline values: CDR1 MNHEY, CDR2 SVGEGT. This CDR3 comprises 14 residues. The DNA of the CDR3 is TGTGCCAGCTTCGGACAGGGGGTGATTGACGAGCAGTACTTC. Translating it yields CASFGQGVIDEQYF.